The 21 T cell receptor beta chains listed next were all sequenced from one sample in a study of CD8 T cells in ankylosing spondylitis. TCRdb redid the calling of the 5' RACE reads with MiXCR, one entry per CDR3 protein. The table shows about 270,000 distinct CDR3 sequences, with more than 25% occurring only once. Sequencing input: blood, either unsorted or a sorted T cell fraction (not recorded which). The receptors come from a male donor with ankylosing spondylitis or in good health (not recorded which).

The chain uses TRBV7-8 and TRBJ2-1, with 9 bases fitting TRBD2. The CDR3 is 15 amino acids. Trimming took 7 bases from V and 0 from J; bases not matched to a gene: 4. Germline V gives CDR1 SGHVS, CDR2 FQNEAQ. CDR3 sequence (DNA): TGTGCCAGCACTAGCGGGGCTAGCTCCTACAATGAGCAGTTCTTC. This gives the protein CASTSGASSYNEQFF. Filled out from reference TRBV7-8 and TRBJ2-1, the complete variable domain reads GAGVSQSPRYKVAKRGQDVALRCDPISGHVSLFWYQQALGQGPEFLTYFQNEAQLDKSGLPSDRFFAERPEGSVSTLKIQRTQQEDSAVYLCASTSGASSYNEQFFGPGTRLTVL.

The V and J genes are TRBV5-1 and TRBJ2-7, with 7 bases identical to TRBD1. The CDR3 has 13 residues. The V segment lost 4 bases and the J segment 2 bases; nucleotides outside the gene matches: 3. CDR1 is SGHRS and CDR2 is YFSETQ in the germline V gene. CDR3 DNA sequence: TGCGCCAGCAGCATACAGGGGACCTACGAGCAGTACTTC. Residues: CASSIQGTYEQYF.

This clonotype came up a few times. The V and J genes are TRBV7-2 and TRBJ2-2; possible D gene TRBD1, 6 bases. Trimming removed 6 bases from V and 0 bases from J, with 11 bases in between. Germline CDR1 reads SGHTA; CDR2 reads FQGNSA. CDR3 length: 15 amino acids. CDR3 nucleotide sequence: TGTGCCAGCAGTCCAGGGACACCGAACACCGGGGAGCTGTTTTTT. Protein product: CASSPGTPNTGELFF.

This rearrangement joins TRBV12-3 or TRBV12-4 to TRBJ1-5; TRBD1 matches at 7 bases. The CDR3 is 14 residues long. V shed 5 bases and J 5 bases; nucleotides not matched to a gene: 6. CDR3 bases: TGTGCCAGCAGTGCGACAGGGAGCTATCAGCCCCAGCATTTT. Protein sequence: CASSATGSYQPQHF.

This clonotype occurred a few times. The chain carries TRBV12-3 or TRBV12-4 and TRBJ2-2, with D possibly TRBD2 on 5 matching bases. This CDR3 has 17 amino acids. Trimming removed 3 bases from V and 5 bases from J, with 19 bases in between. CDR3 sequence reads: CASSLIRAGQRTGELFF. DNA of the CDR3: TGTGCCAGCAGTTTGATCCGGGCGGGTCAGAGGACCGGGGAGCTGTTTTTT.

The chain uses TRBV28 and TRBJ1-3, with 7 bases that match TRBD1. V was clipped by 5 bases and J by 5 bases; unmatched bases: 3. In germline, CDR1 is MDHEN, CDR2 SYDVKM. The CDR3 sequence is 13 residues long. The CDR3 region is CASSRGQRNTIYF. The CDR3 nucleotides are TGTGCCAGCAGTCGGGGACAGCGAAACACCATATATTTT.

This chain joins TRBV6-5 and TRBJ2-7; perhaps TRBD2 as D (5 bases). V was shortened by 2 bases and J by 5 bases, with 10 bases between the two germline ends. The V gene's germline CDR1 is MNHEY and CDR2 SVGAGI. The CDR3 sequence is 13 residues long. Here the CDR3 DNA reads TGTGCCAGCAGTTACGGGGAGAGGAACGAGCAGTACTTC. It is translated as CASSYGERNEQYF.

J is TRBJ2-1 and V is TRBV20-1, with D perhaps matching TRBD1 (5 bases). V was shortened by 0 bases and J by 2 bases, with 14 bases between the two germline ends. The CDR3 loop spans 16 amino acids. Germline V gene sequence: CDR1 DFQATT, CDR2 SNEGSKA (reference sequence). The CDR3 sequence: CSARDPGRAAYNEQFF. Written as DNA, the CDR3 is TGCAGTGCTAGAGATCCCGGCAGGGCAGCCTACAATGAGCAGTTCTTC.

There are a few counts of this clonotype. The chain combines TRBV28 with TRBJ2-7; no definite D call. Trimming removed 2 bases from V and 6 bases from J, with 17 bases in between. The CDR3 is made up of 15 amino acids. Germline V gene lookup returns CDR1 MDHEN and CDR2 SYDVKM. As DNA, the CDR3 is TGTGCCAGCAGTTTAAGAGTGGTGGCAGTTGGCGAGCAGTACTTC. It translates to CASSLRVVAVGEQYF.

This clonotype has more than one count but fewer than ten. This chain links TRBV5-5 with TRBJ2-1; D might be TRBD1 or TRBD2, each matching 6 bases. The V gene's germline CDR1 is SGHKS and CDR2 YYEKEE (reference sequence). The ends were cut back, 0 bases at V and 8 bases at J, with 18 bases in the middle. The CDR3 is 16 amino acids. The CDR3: CASSLESMGGSDEQFF. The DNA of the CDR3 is TGTGCCAGCAGCTTGGAATCGATGGGGGGCTCGGATGAGCAGTTCTTC.

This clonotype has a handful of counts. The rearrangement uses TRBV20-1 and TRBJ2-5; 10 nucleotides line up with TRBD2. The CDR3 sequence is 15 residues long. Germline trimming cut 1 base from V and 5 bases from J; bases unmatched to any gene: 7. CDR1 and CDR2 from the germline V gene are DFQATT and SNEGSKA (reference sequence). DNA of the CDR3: TGCAGTGCTAGAGGTCTGACTAGCGGGCCCGAGACCCAGTACTTC. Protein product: CSARGLTSGPETQYF.

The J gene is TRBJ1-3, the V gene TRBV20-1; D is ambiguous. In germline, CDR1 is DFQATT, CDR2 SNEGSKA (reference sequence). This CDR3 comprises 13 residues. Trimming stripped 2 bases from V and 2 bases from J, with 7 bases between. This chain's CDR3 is CSARWMTGNTIYF. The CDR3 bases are TGCAGTGCTAGATGGATGACTGGAAACACCATATATTTT.

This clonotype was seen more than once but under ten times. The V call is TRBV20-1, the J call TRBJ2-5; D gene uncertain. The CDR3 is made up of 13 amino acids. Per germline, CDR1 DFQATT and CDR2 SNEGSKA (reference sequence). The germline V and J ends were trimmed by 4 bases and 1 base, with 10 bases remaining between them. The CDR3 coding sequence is TGCAGTGCTATGGGAAATCCCCAAGAGACCCAGTACTTC. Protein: CSAMGNPQETQYF.

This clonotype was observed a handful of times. CDR3 protein: CASSYDSWRAQYF. CDR3 nucleotide sequence: TGTGCCAGCAGTTACGACAGCTGGAGGGCCCAGTACTTC. This chain uses TRBV6-5 with TRBJ2-5; a possible D gene is TRBD2 (6 bases). Germline CDR1 reads MNHEY; CDR2 reads SVGAGI. CDR3 length: 13 residues. Trimming pared 2 bases from V and 9 bases from J, leaving 13 bases between.

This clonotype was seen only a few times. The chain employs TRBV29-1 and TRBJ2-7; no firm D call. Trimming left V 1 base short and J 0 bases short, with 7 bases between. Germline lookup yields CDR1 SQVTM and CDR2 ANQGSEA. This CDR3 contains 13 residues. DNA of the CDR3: TGCAGCGTTGAAGGTCTGAGCTCCTACGAGCAGTACTTC. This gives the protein CSVEGLSSYEQYF.

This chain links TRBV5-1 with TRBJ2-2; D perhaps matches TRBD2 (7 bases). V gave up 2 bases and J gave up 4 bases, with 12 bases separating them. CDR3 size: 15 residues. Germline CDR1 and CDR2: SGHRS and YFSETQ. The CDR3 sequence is CASSLGGAPTGELFF. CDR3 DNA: TGCGCCAGCAGCTTAGGGGGGGCGCCCACCGGGGAGCTGTTTTTT.

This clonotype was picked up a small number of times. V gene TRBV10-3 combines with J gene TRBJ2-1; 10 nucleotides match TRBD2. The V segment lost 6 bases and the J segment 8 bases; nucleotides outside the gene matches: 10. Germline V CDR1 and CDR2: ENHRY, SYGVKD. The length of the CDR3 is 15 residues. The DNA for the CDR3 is TGTGCCATCAGCCCAGCGGGGGGGCCCTCCCATGAGCAGTTCTTC. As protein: CAISPAGGPSHEQFF.

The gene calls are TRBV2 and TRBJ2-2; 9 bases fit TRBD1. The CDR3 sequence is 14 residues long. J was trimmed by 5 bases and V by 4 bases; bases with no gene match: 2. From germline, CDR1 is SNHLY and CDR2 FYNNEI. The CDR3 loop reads CASSAGQGTGELFF. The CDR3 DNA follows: TGTGCCAGCAGTGCCGGACAGGGGACCGGGGAGCTGTTTTTT.

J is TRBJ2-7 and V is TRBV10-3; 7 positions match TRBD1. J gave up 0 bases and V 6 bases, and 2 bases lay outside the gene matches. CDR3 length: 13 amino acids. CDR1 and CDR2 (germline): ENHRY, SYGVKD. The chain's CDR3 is CAIRWDSSYEQYF. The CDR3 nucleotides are TGTGCCATCAGATGGGACAGCTCCTACGAGCAGTACTTC.

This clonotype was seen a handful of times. CDR3 residues: CASSQTVQETQYF. The CDR3 DNA reads as TGTGCCAGCAGCCAAACAGTACAAGAGACCCAGTACTTC. This chain links TRBV7-3 with TRBJ2-5; no definite D call. Per the germline V gene, CDR1 is SGHTA and CDR2 is FQGTGA. Trimming pared 5 bases from V and 2 bases from J, leaving 9 bases between. The CDR3 consists of 13 residues.

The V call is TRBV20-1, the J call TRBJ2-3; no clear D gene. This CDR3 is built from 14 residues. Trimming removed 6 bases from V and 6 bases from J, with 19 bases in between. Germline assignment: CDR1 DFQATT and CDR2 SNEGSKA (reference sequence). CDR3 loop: CSASPLTGADTQYF. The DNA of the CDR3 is TGCAGTGCAAGCCCCCTCACCGGAGCGGATACGCAGTATTTT.